This T cell receptor (beta chain) was profiled in a study of blood T cells in healthy people across ages. Points from the study as a whole: There was no known CMV status for donors, so expanded clonotype changes were possibly confounded. Naive CD4+ cell counts and diversity both ran higher in long-lived than in aged donors. Higher naive T cell percentage went strongly together with higher TCR beta diversity.

Of note for this clonotype: Its target is unknown.

CDR3 size: 13 residues. Deletions cut 4 bases from V and 6 bases from J, with 7 bases between. Germline CDR1 and CDR2: MGHRA and YSYEKL. Investigators took ten milliliters of peripheral blood from every donor. The authors ran a second PCR of about 6 to 11 cycles using a sample-barcoded 5' primer and a J-beta primer mix. TCRdb fed the 5' RACE reads into MiXCR, producing one record per CDR3 protein. The table includes approximately 960,000 distinct CDR3 sequences, 25% to 30% detected once. This sample was also put to use in a study of T cells of mothers and their children.

The sequence derives from a woman in her forties in good health. The sequencing input was blood. The chain couples TRBV4-1 to TRBJ1-6; D is unclear. CDR3 amino acids: CASSRTVNSPLHF. The CDR3 DNA sequence: TGCGCCAGCAGCCGGACGGTTAATTCACCCCTCCACTTT.